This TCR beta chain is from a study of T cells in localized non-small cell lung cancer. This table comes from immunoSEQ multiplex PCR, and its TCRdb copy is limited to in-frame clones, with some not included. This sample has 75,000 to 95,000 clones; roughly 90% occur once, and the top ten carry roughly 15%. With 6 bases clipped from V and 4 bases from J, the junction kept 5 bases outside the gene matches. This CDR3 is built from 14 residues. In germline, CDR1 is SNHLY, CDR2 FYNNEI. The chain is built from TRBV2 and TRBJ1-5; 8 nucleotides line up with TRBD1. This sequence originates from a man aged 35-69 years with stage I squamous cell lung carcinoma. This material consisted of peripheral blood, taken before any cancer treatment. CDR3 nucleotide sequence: TGTGCCAGCAGCGGACAGGGAGGGAATCAGCCCCAGCATTTT. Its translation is CASSGQGGNQPQHF.